These 30 T cell receptor beta chains originate from one sample sequenced in a study of T-cell reconstitution after alpha-beta-depleted transplantation in children. The library targeted TCRbeta and was prepared with unique molecular identifiers. TCRdb ran MiXCR on the PCR reads and lists one entry per CDR3 protein. The sample records more than 550,000 distinct CDR3 sequences, roughly a tenth being singletons. The sequences come from PBMCs from the stem cell graft donor, collected from the stem cell graft. The receptor source for this set is a human donor who donated a stem cell graft to a child with acute myeloid leukemia.

This chain uses TRBV7-2 with TRBJ1-2; D ambiguous. V lost 2 bases, J lost 0 bases, and 10 bases lay in between. This CDR3 is 15 amino acids long. CDR1 and CDR2 from the germline V gene are SGHTA and FQGNSA. CDR3 sequence reads: CASSLSGGPNYGYTF. The DNA of the CDR3 is TGTGCCAGCAGCTTATCGGGAGGCCCTAACTATGGCTACACCTTC.

The CDR3 here is CASSYPTDREETQYF. Here the CDR3 DNA reads TGTGCCAGCAGTTATCCCACGGACAGGGAAGAGACCCAGTACTTC. This chain joins TRBV6-5 and TRBJ2-5, with 8 bases identical to TRBD1. From germline, CDR1 is MNHEY and CDR2 SVGAGI. The CDR3 length is 15 residues. J gave up 3 bases and V 3 bases, and 6 bases lay outside the gene matches.

There are a few counts of this clonotype. The CDR3 sequence: CSARVPGQPNNQPQHF. DNA for the CDR3: TGCAGTGCTAGAGTCCCCGGACAGCCCAACAATCAGCCCCAGCATTTT. The V and J genes are TRBV20-1 and TRBJ1-5; D may be TRBD1 (6 bases). The CDR3 has 16 residues. Germline V gene lookup returns CDR1 DFQATT and CDR2 SNEGSKA (reference sequence). V lost 1 base and J 3 bases, leaving 16 bases between the germline ends.

The sample holds a few counts of this clonotype. V is TRBV29-1 and J is TRBJ2-1; 9 bases are a match to TRBD1. The CDR3 has 12 residues. The J segment lost 7 bases and the V segment lost 6 bases, leaving 4 bases of the junction unmatched. Per germline, CDR1 SQVTM and CDR2 ANQGSEA. The CDR3 spells CSVHRGLNEQFF. In DNA, the CDR3 is TGCAGCGTCCACAGGGGGCTGAATGAGCAGTTCTTC.

CDR3 in amino acids: CAWRGRQGLTEAFF. As DNA, the CDR3 is TGTGCCTGGAGGGGCCGACAGGGATTAACTGAAGCTTTCTTT. The chain employs TRBV30 and TRBJ1-1; 7 nucleotides align to TRBD1. Unmatched junction bases numbered 9, after V lost 3 bases and J lost 5 bases. The CDR3 loop spans 14 amino acids. Germline V gives CDR1 GTSNPN, CDR2 SVGIG (reference sequence).

The table lists this clonotype with a few counts. In DNA, the CDR3 is TGTGCCAGCAGCCCCAGTATCCGGGGAGGGAATTCACCCCTCCACTTT. Its translation is CASSPSIRGGNSPLHF. The V and J genes are TRBV7-2 and TRBJ1-6; D is uncertain. CDR1 and CDR2 (germline): SGHTA, FQGNSA. Trimming left V 5 bases short and J 7 bases short, with 18 bases between. This CDR3 is built from 16 residues. The variable domain in full, with the rest retrieved from reference TRBV7-2 and TRBJ1-6, is GAGVSQSPSNKVTEKGKDVELRCDPISGHTALYWYRQSLGQGLEFLIYFQGNSAPDKSGLPSDRFSAERTGGSVSTLTIQRTQQEDSAVYLCASSPSIRGGNSPLHFGNGTRLTVT.

In this sample, this clonotype turned up a few times. CDR3 DNA sequence: TGTGCCAGCAGTTCTCCGGGGGGGAATAATGAAAAACTGTTTTTT. Translation gives CASSSPGGNNEKLFF. The rearrangement uses TRBV6-5 and TRBJ1-4; TRBD1 might be the D (5 bases). CDR1 is MNHEY and CDR2 is SVGAGI in the germline V gene. The CDR3 extends over 15 amino acids. V shed 4 bases and J shed 4 bases, with 13 bases lying between them.

The chain joins TRBV5-1 to TRBJ2-1; TRBD2 matches 8 bases. The CDR3 totals 15 residues. V lost 4 bases to trimming and J lost 4 bases; unmatched junction nucleotides: 7. CDR1 is SGHRS, CDR2 YFSETQ, per germline. The DNA of the CDR3 is TGCGCCAGCAGCCTAGTAGCGGGAAAATACAATGAGCAGTTCTTC. Translating it yields CASSLVAGKYNEQFF.

This clonotype was counted a few times. This rearrangement joins TRBV7-2 to TRBJ2-1; D unresolved. Germline V gives CDR1 SGHTA, CDR2 FQGNSA. CDR3 length: 12 residues. Trimming left V 6 bases short and J 7 bases short, with 10 bases between. The chain's CDR3 is CASSLTQNEQFF. The CDR3 nucleotides are TGTGCCAGCAGTTTGACCCAGAATGAGCAGTTCTTC.

In this sample, this clonotype turned up many times. The chain links TRBV10-2 to TRBJ2-1; the D gene is possibly TRBD1 (6 bases). This CDR3 has 14 amino acids. Trimming stripped 5 bases from V and 7 bases from J, with 15 bases between. Looked up from germline, CDR1 is WSHSY and CDR2 is SAAADI. The CDR3 loop is CASSSNWGLNEQFF. In nucleotides, the CDR3 is TGCGCCAGCAGTTCGAATTGGGGGCTGAATGAGCAGTTCTTC.

This rearrangement joins TRBV12-3 or TRBV12-4 to TRBJ2-1; D gene uncertain. The CDR3 contains 11 residues. The V end was cut by 3 bases, the J end by 9 bases, with 6 bases between. CDR3 bases: TGTGCCAGCAGTTTGGACGGTGAGCAGTTCTTC. It codes for CASSLDGEQFF.

The chain recombines TRBV5-1 with TRBJ2-5; D uncertain. The germline gives CDR1 SGHRS, CDR2 YFSETQ. V was trimmed by 0 bases and J by 7 bases, leaving 10 bases between them. This CDR3 contains 13 residues. CDR3 region: CASSLGLETTQYF. The CDR3 DNA is TGCGCCAGCAGCTTGGGGCTAGAAACGACCCAGTACTTC.

This clonotype was picked up many times. V gene TRBV29-1 combines with J gene TRBJ2-7; D is possibly TRBD1 (7 bases). The germline CDR1 and CDR2 sequences are SQVTM and ANQGSEA. With 4 bases removed from V and 2 bases from J, the gap between germline ends came to 9 bases. The CDR3 is 12 residues long. The CDR3 DNA follows: TGCAGCGTTGCAGGGGGGACCTACGAGCAGTACTTC. This encodes CSVAGGTYEQYF.

The chain couples TRBV20-1 to TRBJ1-5; 8 nucleotides agree with TRBD1. The CDR3 runs 14 residues. CDR1 and CDR2 (germline): DFQATT, SNEGSKA (reference sequence). J was trimmed by 5 bases and V by 1 base; bases with no gene match: 4. The CDR3 sequence: CSARVGQGYQPQHF. CDR3 DNA: TGCAGTGCTAGAGTAGGACAGGGCTATCAGCCCCAGCATTTT.

This chain connects TRBV4-1 to TRBJ2-2; D remains unclear. Trimming took off 4 bases at V and 0 bases at J, with 18 bases between the two ends. Looked up from germline, CDR1 is MGHRA and CDR2 is YSYEKL. The CDR3 extends over 18 amino acids. CDR3: CASSPEQDRFANTGELFF. The CDR3, as DNA: TGCGCCAGCAGCCCAGAGCAGGACCGATTCGCGAACACCGGGGAGCTGTTTTTT.

In this sample, this clonotype turned up many times. This rearrangement joins TRBV28 to TRBJ2-7; TRBD1 aligns across 7 bases. This CDR3 comprises 13 residues. Germline CDR1 MDHEN, CDR2 SYDVKM. V was clipped by 4 bases and J by 6 bases; unmatched bases: 6. The CDR3 sequence: CASSSGDSAEQYF. The CDR3 DNA reads as TGTGCCAGCAGTTCCGGGGACAGCGCCGAGCAGTACTTC. The variable domain in full, with the rest retrieved from reference TRBV28 and TRBJ2-7, is DVKVTQSSRYLVKRTGEKVFLECVQDMDHENMFWYRQDPGLGLRLIYFSYDVKMKEKGDIPEGYSVSREKKERFSLILESASTNQTSMYLCASSSGDSAEQYFGPGTRLTVT.

For the CDR3, the DNA is TGCAGTGCTAGAGATTCCCCGGGACAGGGTGAATCACCCCTCCACTTT. Its translation: CSARDSPGQGESPLHF. The V call is TRBV20-1, the J call TRBJ1-6, with TRBD1 matching over 9 bases. V was pared by 0 bases and J by 10 bases, with 10 bases of the junction left unmatched. CDR1 DFQATT and CDR2 SNEGSKA come from the germline V gene (reference sequence). The CDR3 runs 16 residues.

This clonotype occurred many times. V and J are TRBV5-1 and TRBJ1-2; unclear D gene. This CDR3 is built from 15 residues. Germline assignment: CDR1 SGHRS and CDR2 YFSETQ. Trimming shortened V by 0 bases and J by 0 bases, and 9 bases separated the two germline ends. CDR3 amino acids: CASSLEGNPNYGYTF. CDR3 coding DNA: TGCGCCAGCAGCTTGGAAGGGAACCCTAACTATGGCTACACCTTC.

The chain combines TRBV14 with TRBJ1-1; TRBD1 might be the D (5 bases). This CDR3 comprises 13 residues. Germline V gene data show CDR1 as SGHDN and CDR2 as FVKESK. V shed 4 bases and J shed 0 bases, with 6 bases lying between them. CDR3 DNA sequence: TGTGCCAGCAGCCGGGACCTGAACACTGAAGCTTTCTTT. Translation gives CASSRDLNTEAFF.

There are many counts of this clonotype. The chain recombines TRBV20-1 with TRBJ1-1; D unresolved. The germline gives CDR1 DFQATT, CDR2 SNEGSKA (reference sequence). The V gene lost 4 bases and the J gene lost 10 bases, with 13 bases spanning the gap. CDR3 size: 11 residues. CDR3 in DNA: TGCAGTGCTAAGTACCCCGGTGTAGCTTTCTTT. Translating it yields CSAKYPGVAFF.

The V call is TRBV6-1, the J call TRBJ2-2; D is uncertain. The CDR3 is 15 amino acids. V was cut by 10 bases and J by 2 bases, with 17 bases left in between. Germline V gives CDR1 MNHNS, CDR2 SASEGT. The CDR3 reads CATTRAQENTGELFF. For the CDR3, the DNA is TGTGCCACGACCCGGGCTCAAGAAAACACCGGGGAGCTGTTTTTT.

This clonotype was picked up a small number of times. The genes are TRBV5-1 and TRBJ2-2; D may correspond to TRBD1 or TRBD2 (5 bases each). V was cut by 4 bases and J by 3 bases, with 10 bases left in between. This CDR3 contains 14 residues. The germline CDR1 and CDR2 sequences are SGHRS and YFSETQ. DNA of the CDR3: TGCGCCAGCAGCCCGAGGGGATACACCGGGGAGCTGTTTTTT. As protein: CASSPRGYTGELFF.

The chain has TRBV27 and TRBJ2-2, with a tentative D call TRBD2 (5 bases). The CDR3 is 13 amino acids. The V gene lost 7 bases and the J gene lost 0 bases, with 6 bases spanning the gap. Germline lookup yields CDR1 MNHEY and CDR2 SMNVEV (reference sequence). The CDR3 loop is CASMRANTGELFF. In DNA, the CDR3 is TGTGCCAGCATGCGGGCGAACACCGGGGAGCTGTTTTTT.

This clonotype has at least ten counts. The chain has TRBV6-5 and TRBJ2-1; D remains ambiguous. CDR3 size: 15 residues. Germline CDR1 reads MNHEY; CDR2 reads SVGAGI. Trimming removed 2 bases at V and 4 bases at J, with 12 bases between. The CDR3 reads CASSYRAGDYNEQFF. DNA for the CDR3: TGTGCCAGCAGTTACCGGGCAGGTGATTACAATGAGCAGTTCTTC.

This rearrangement joins TRBV21-1 to TRBJ2-1; the table's TRBD2 call for D was not verified on the DNA. TRBV21-1 has pseudogene status. There are 17 residues in the CDR3. CDR3 DNA sequence: TGTGCCAGCAGCCACTTACGCTACCCCGATTCCTACAATGAGCAGTTCTTC. Protein: CASSHLRYPDSYNEQFF.

The table lists this clonotype with a few counts. This chain uses TRBV6-1 with TRBJ2-6; D ambiguous. The CDR3 totals 14 residues. The V end lost 7 bases, the J end lost 2 bases, and 9 bases lay between the germline ends. The germline CDR1 and CDR2 sequences are MNHNS and SASEGT. This CDR3 is CASNEAAGANVLTF. CDR3 nucleotides: TGTGCCAGCAACGAAGCCGCTGGGGCCAACGTCCTGACTTTC.

Many counts were recorded for this clonotype. The chain recombines TRBV5-6 with TRBJ1-2, with TRBD1 identical over 9 bases. The trim removed 5 bases at V and 8 bases at J, leaving 7 bases unmatched. CDR1 is SGHDT and CDR2 is YYEEEE in the germline V gene. The CDR3 is 13 residues long. For the CDR3, the DNA is TGTGCCAGCAGGGGGGACAGGGTATGGGGCTACACCTTC. It encodes CASRGDRVWGYTF.

This clonotype appeared many times. V is TRBV2 and J is TRBJ2-1, with 7 bases identical to TRBD2. There are 15 residues in the CDR3. After removal of 4 bases from V and 2 bases from J, the junction contained 5 bases not matched to a gene. CDR1 is SNHLY, CDR2 FYNNEI, per germline. The chain's CDR3 is CASSVQRGTYNEQFF. CDR3 DNA: TGTGCCAGCAGTGTACAGCGGGGAACCTACAATGAGCAGTTCTTC.

This clonotype was counted only a few times. The chain carries TRBV6-2 or TRBV6-3 and TRBJ2-3, with D perhaps matching TRBD1 or TRBD2 (5 bases each). The CDR3 totals 15 residues. Deletions cut 4 bases from V and 3 bases from J, with 14 bases between. Germline V gene lookup returns CDR1 MNHEY and CDR2 SVGEGT. The DNA of the CDR3 is TGTGCCAGCAGTTCTCTTGGGGACCAAACAGATACGCAGTATTTT. It is translated as CASSSLGDQTDTQYF.

This clonotype was seen repeatedly, ten times or more. The chain couples TRBV28 to TRBJ1-5; D is uncertain. This CDR3 has 14 residues. Trimming stripped 2 bases from V and 3 bases from J, with 8 bases between. Germline values: CDR1 MDHEN, CDR2 SYDVKM. The CDR3 DNA is TGTGCCAGCAGTTTAGTGGCAGACAATCAGCCCCAGCATTTT. Translating it yields CASSLVADNQPQHF.